This TCR beta chain appears in the sequencing data of a study of T cells in Graves' hyperthyroidism and ophthalmopathy. This clonotype was detected ten times or more. The CDR3 length is 14 residues. V shed 5 bases, J shed 8 bases, and the junction held 7 bases outside the gene matches. Germline CDR1 SNHLY, CDR2 FYNNEI. Researchers took RNA transcripts and amplified the TCR beta CDR3 regions from them. HTBI primers were used for first-round RT-PCR of the TCR CDR3. MiXCR was run by TCRdb on the multiplex PCR reads, yielding one entry per CDR3 protein. The sample yields 650,000 to 700,000 distinct CDR3 sequences, 15% to 20% seen once. The definition of stable Graves' hyperthyroidism was no ophthalmopathy progression within 18 months. Hyperthyroidism patients were newly diagnosed, had disease duration under 2 months, and were aged 18 to 65 years.

The sample consisted of blood. The V call is TRBV2, the J call TRBJ2-1; 9 bases map to TRBD2. The receptor's source is a man over 45 with Graves' hyperthyroidism. For the CDR3, the DNA is TGTGCCAGCAGTTGGGCTAGCGGGAACGATGAGCAGTTCTTC. It translates to CASSWASGNDEQFF.